The rows below give T cell receptor beta chains drawn from one sample of a study of CD8+ T cells in alopecia areata. Produced via immunoSEQ multiplex PCR; TCRdb's table is partial and in-frame only. The table records about 14,000 clones, 55% to 70% of them present only once. Sequenced material: skin, taken at week 0. These receptors were obtained from a human donor with alopecia areata. Both conserved end residues are part of each CDR3. Clone size is stated in some rows and not others, as once, few, many or a class when expanded.

clone_size: NA
v_call: TRBV30
j_call: TRBJ2-7
cdr3_aa: CAWTTDSYEQYF

clone_size: NA
v_call: TRBV7-9
j_call: TRBJ2-7
cdr3_aa: CASSLARGTYEQYF

clone_size: NA
v_call: TRBV5-5
j_call: TRBJ1-5
cdr3_aa: CASSSAGVQPQHF

clone_size: NA
v_call: TRBV10-2
j_call: TRBJ2-7
cdr3_aa: CASSEPWRGEYEQYF

clone_size: NA
v_call: TRBV2
j_call: TRBJ2-6
cdr3_aa: CASSEAQGTGPFSGANVLTF

clone_size: NA
v_call: TRBV28
j_call: TRBJ2-7
cdr3_aa: CASPTDRANEQYF

clone_size: NA
v_call: TRBV6-5
j_call: TRBJ2-5
cdr3_aa: CASSPVLGGETQYF

clone_size: NA
v_call: TRBV4-1
j_call: TRBJ2-2
cdr3_aa: CASLPCMGELFF

clone_size: NA
v_call: TRBV29-1
j_call: TRBJ2-7
cdr3_aa: CSVATREIEQYF

clone_size: NA
v_call: TRBV9
j_call: TRBJ2-2
cdr3_aa: CASSVVPGTGELFF

clone_size: NA
v_call: TRBV28
j_call: TRBJ2-3
cdr3_aa: CASTLGVGDTDTQYF

clone_size: NA
v_call: TRBV4-1
j_call: TRBJ2-2
cdr3_aa: CASSRGRNTGELFF

clone_size: NA
v_call: TRBV7-8
j_call: TRBJ1-2
cdr3_aa: CASSSRTGNYGYTF

clone_size: NA
v_call: TRBV30
j_call: TRBJ2-3
cdr3_aa: CAWSVPGDSTDTQYF

clone_size: NA
v_call: TRBV6-5
j_call: TRBJ1-2
cdr3_aa: CASSGGQGYNYGYTF

clone_size: NA
v_call: TRBV5-4
j_call: TRBJ2-1
cdr3_aa: CASTYSSGQGAGWGNEQFF

clone_size: NA
v_call: TRBV5-6
j_call: TRBJ1-2
cdr3_aa: CASSPGLNRAFNYGYTF

clone_size: NA
v_call: TRBV6-1
j_call: TRBJ1-5
cdr3_aa: CASSETWSNQPQHF

clone_size: once
v_call: TRBV5-1
j_call: TRBJ2-6
cdr3_aa: CASSVESSGANVLTF

clone_size: few
v_call: TRBV5-6
j_call: TRBJ2-2
cdr3_aa: CASSLVYTGELFF

clone_size: NA
v_call: TRBV6-5
j_call: TRBJ1-5
cdr3_aa: CASSPSRDRVSPQHF

clone_size: NA
v_call: TRBV5-5
j_call: TRBJ1-3
cdr3_aa: CASRRTAELSSGNTIYF

clone_size: NA
v_call: TRBV27
j_call: TRBJ2-1
cdr3_aa: CASSSQGNEQFF

clone_size: NA
v_call: TRBV29-1
j_call: TRBJ2-3
cdr3_aa: CSVVPGSNTQYF

clone_size: few
v_call: TRBV6-5
j_call: TRBJ1-5
cdr3_aa: CASSYRFSNQPQHF

clone_size: NA
v_call: TRBV7-2
j_call: TRBJ2-1
cdr3_aa: CASSPRRTGSHNEQFF

clone_size: NA
v_call: TRBV18
j_call: TRBJ1-1
cdr3_aa: CASSGRNRATEAFF

clone_size: NA
v_call: TRBV7-9
j_call: TRBJ1-2
cdr3_aa: CASSLVGTGGGYGYTF

clone_size: once
v_call: TRBV30
j_call: TRBJ1-2
cdr3_aa: CAWSVQGGRASYGYTF

clone_size: NA
v_call: TRBV28
j_call: TRBJ1-5
cdr3_aa: CASSLWGGNQPQHF

clone_size: NA
v_call: TRBV7-9
j_call: TRBJ2-1
cdr3_aa: CASSLLTGGPQSSYNEQFF

clone_size: NA
v_call: TRBV5-1
j_call: TRBJ2-7
cdr3_aa: CASSLGSGQGAFYEQYF

clone_size: once
v_call: TRBV11-2
j_call: TRBJ1-1
cdr3_aa: CASSLGTNSEAFF

clone_size: few
v_call: TRBV2
j_call: TRBJ1-4
cdr3_aa: CASTDRAGNEKLFF

clone_size: few
v_call: TRBV5-1
j_call: TRBJ2-5
cdr3_aa: CASRESETQYF

clone_size: NA
v_call: TRBV7-9
j_call: TRBJ1-5
cdr3_aa: CASSSVTGPQPQHF

clone_size: few
v_call: TRBV27
j_call: TRBJ2-5
cdr3_aa: CASSLRLGGETQYF